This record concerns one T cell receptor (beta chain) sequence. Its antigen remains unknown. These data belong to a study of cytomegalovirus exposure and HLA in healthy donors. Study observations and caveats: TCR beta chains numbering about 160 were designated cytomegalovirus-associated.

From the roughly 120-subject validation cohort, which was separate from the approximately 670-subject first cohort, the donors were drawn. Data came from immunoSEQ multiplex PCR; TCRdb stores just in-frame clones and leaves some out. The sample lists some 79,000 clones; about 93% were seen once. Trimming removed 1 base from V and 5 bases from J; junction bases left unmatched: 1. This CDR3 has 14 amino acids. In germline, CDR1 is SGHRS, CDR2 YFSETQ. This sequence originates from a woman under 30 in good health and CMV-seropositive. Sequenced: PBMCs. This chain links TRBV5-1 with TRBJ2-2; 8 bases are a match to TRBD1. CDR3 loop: CASSLTGGTGELFF. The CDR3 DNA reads TGCGCCAGCAGCTTGACAGGGGGAACCGGGGAGCTGTTTTTT. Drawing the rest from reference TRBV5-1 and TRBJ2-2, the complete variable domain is KAGVTQTPRYLIKTRGQQVTLSCSPISGHRSVSWYQQTPGQGLQFLFEYFSETQRNKGNFPGRFSGRQFSNSRSEMNVSTLELGDSALYLCASSLTGGTGELFFGEGSRLTVL.